The sequence of this T cell receptor beta chain was determined in a study of cytomegalovirus exposure and HLA in healthy donors. Study outcomes and limitations: Fewer N-insertions than the roughly 670-donor mean were reportedly shown by an Asian-associated ancestry cluster in a later analysis.

The V gene end was trimmed by 3 bases and the J gene end by 9 bases; junction bases not matched to a gene: 5. From germline, CDR1 is LNHDA and CDR2 SQIVND (reference sequence). The CDR3 sequence is 14 residues long. Use of 60 Vbeta and 13 Jbeta primers characterized the PCR. Produced via immunoSEQ multiplex PCR; TCRdb's table is partial and in-frame only. The table includes 150,000 to 200,000 clones, around 81% detected once. Worth noting for this clone: What it binds is unknown.

The chain recombines TRBV19 with TRBJ1-6, with TRBD1 identical over 7 bases. The clonotype comes from a woman aged 25-40 years in good health and CMV-seropositive. The sequencing input was PBMCs. This chain's CDR3 is CASSIQGESSPLHF. The CDR3 nucleotides read TGTGCCAGTAGTATCCAGGGGGAAAGTTCACCCCTCCACTTT.